Presented here are 7 T cell receptor beta chains from one specimen sequenced in a study of Tregs in tolerant kidney transplant recipients. Profiling relied on immunoSEQ multiplex PCR, and the TCRdb table lists in-frame clones only, not all of them. Altogether 68,000 or so clones are present, less than 90% being singletons, with the ten largest covering around 4.5%. Sample: CD4+ T cells from blood. The receptor set was obtained from a human donor in good health.

This clone was recorded only once. The chain recombines TRBV27 with TRBJ2-5; 11 bases map to TRBD2. V shed 8 bases and J 4 bases; nucleotides not matched to a gene: 3. CDR1 and CDR2 (germline): MNHEY, SMNVEV (reference sequence). The CDR3 runs 13 residues. As DNA, the CDR3 is TGTGCCAGCCGTAGCGGGGGGGCAGAGACCCAGTACTTC. This translates into CASRSGGAETQYF.

The chain links TRBV6-1 to TRBJ2-7; 7 bases agree with TRBD1. Germline assignment: CDR1 MNHNS and CDR2 SASEGT. J lost 2 bases, V lost 2 bases, and 3 bases had no gene match. CDR3 length equals 14 residues. The CDR3 nucleotides read TGTGCCAGCAGTGAACAAGGGGGCCCCTACGAGCAGTACTTC. Amino acids: CASSEQGGPYEQYF.

This chain links TRBV9 with TRBJ1-2; TRBD1 might be the D (6 bases). The CDR3 contains 15 residues. CDR1 SGDLS and CDR2 YYNGEE come from the germline V gene. Between the trimmed V and J ends, which lost 2 bases and 2 bases, there was a span of 13 bases. The CDR3, as DNA: TGTGCCAGCAGCGTGACAGGCGGGGGGAACTATGGCTACACCTTC. Encoded protein: CASSVTGGGNYGYTF.

This chain connects TRBV7-3 to TRBJ2-1, with 8 bases lining up with TRBD2. Germline V gene sequence: CDR1 SGHTA, CDR2 FQGTGA. The V segment lost 5 bases and the J segment 3 bases; nucleotides outside the gene matches: 6. This CDR3 spans 15 amino acids. The CDR3 protein is CASSRTGTSYNEQFF. The CDR3 DNA follows: TGTGCCAGCAGCAGGACCGGGACTAGCTACAATGAGCAGTTCTTC.

This chain connects TRBV6-5 to TRBJ1-1; no clear D gene. Germline assignment: CDR1 MNHEY and CDR2 SVGAGI. CDR3 size: 15 residues. Trimming left V 3 bases short and J 1 base short, with 12 bases between. The CDR3 is CASSYRGSKNTEAFF. The CDR3 bases are TGTGCCAGCAGTTATCGGGGTTCGAAGAACACTGAAGCTTTCTTT.

The chain is built from TRBV18 and TRBJ2-3; D is undetermined. V lost 2 bases, J lost 4 bases, and 4 bases lay in between. The CDR3 sequence is 12 residues long. CDR1 is KGHSH, CDR2 LQKENI, per germline. CDR3 bases: TGTGCCAGCTCACCAGTCTCAGATACGCAGTATTTT. This translates into CASSPVSDTQYF.

The chain uses TRBV11-1 and TRBJ2-3; tentatively, D is TRBD1 or TRBD2 (6 bases each). The germline V gene has CDR1 SGHAT and CDR2 FQDESV (reference sequence). The V end was cut by 6 bases, the J end by 0 bases, with 16 bases between. The length of the CDR3 is 16 residues. The CDR3 here is CASSIGGWTSTDTQYF. The CDR3 DNA sequence: TGTGCCAGCAGTATAGGGGGGTGGACTAGCACAGATACGCAGTATTTT.